This TCR beta chain was identified in a study of T-cell memory formation after mild COVID-19. Study-level background: TCR clusters showed largely donor specificity.

The V gene's germline CDR1 is MGHRA and CDR2 YSYEKL. There are 15 residues in the CDR3. Trimming at V came to 5 bases and at J to 5 bases, leaving 11 bases not matched to a gene. Findings of the study overall: Balance between CD4 and CD8 was seen in clones contracting day 15 to 85, and a CD4+ lean was seen in later expanders.

TCRdb ran MiXCR on the 5' RACE reads and lists one entry per CDR3 protein. The sample has around 510,000 distinct CDR3 sequences; about 20% are singletons. This clonotype showed up just a few times. Its specificity is unknown. This receptor was taken from an adult woman who had mild COVID-19 (a few samples of this study predate the infection). Cell type and time point are not known. The sequenced sample consisted of PBMCs or a T cell subset sorted from them (not recorded which). The chain has TRBV4-1 and TRBJ1-1; 7 bases fit TRBD1. CDR3 nucleotides: TGCGCCAGCAGCGTGGGGACTCAGGGGGGTACTGAAGCTTTCTTT. Amino acids: CASSVGTQGGTEAFF.